The 3 T cell receptor beta chains given below trace back to one sample, sequenced in a study of blood T cells in healthy people across ages. Alongside a J-beta primer mix, a sample-barcoded 5' primer served in a second PCR lasting about 7 to 11 cycles. TCRdb passed the 5' RACE reads through MiXCR, listing each CDR3 protein once. This sample yields approximately 810,000 distinct CDR3 sequences, of which roughly 40% are seen a single time; over 10% belongs to the top ten. Sequencing input: blood. The receptors were sampled from a man younger than 35 in good health.

This clonotype has more than one count but fewer than ten. This chain connects TRBV4-3 to TRBJ2-7; tentative D call: TRBD2 (5 bases). The germline V gene has CDR1 LGHNA and CDR2 YSLEER. CDR3 length equals 12 residues. The V and J ends lost 2 bases and 7 bases respectively, with 9 bases between them. The CDR3 spells CASSQRRDEQYF. The CDR3 bases are TGCGCCAGCAGCCAACGACGGGATGAGCAGTACTTC.

J is TRBJ2-6 and V is TRBV6-2 or TRBV6-3, with D uncertain. The V end was cut by 6 bases, the J end by 3 bases, with 9 bases between. Germline loops: CDR1 MNHEY, CDR2 SVGEGT. The CDR3 is 14 amino acids. The CDR3 DNA reads TGTGCCAGCAGAAGAAGGAATGGGGCCAACGTCCTGACTTTC. It specifies CASRRRNGANVLTF.

This clonotype was counted a single time. V and J are TRBV5-1 and TRBJ1-1; maybe TRBD1 (6 bases). Per the germline V gene, CDR1 is SGHRS and CDR2 is YFSETQ. Trimming stripped 4 bases from V and 1 base from J, with 14 bases between. The CDR3 consists of 15 residues. This CDR3 is CASSPGGAQNTEAFF. The CDR3 nucleotides read TGCGCCAGCAGCCCGGGGGGGGCTCAGAACACTGAAGCTTTCTTT.